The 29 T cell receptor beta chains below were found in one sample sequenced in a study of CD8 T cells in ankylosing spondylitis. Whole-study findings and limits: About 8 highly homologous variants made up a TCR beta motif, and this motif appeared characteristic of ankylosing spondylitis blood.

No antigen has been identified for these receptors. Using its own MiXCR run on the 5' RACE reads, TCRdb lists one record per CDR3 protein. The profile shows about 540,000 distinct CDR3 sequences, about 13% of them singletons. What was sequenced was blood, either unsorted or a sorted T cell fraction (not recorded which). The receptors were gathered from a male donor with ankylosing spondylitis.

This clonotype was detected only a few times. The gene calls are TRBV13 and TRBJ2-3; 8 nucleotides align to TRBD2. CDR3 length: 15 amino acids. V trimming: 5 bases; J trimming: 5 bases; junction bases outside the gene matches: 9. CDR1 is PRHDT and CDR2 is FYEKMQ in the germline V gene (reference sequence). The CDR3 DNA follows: TGTGCCAGCAGCGCCCGGGGGGGGTTGGAAGATACGCAGTATTTT. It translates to CASSARGGLEDTQYF.

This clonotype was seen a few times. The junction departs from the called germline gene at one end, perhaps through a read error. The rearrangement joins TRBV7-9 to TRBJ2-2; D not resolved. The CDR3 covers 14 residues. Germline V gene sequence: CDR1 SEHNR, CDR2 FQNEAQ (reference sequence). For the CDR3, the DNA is TGTGCCAGCAGCTTAGACGCGAAGACCGGGGAGCTGTTTTTT. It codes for CASSLDAKTGELFF.

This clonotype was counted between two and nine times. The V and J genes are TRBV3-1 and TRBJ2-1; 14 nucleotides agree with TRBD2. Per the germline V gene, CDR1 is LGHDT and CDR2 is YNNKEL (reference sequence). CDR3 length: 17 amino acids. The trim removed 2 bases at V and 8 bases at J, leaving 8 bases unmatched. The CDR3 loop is CASSQPRGTSGSHEQFF. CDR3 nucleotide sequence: TGTGCCAGCAGCCAACCTAGGGGGACTAGCGGGAGCCATGAGCAGTTCTTC.

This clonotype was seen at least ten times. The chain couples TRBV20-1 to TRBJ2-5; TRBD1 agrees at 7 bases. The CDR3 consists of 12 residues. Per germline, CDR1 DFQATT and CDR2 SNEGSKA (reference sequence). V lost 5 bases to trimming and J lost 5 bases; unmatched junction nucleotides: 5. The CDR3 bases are TGCAGTGCTTGGGACAGCCGGGAGACCCAGTACTTC. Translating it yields CSAWDSRETQYF.

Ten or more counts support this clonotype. The CDR3 is CASRAGDTDTQYF. The CDR3 nucleotides are TGTGCCAGTCGGGCAGGGGACACAGATACGCAGTATTTT. The genes are TRBV12-3 or TRBV12-4 and TRBJ2-3; a weak D match, TRBD1 (6 bases). V was pared by 9 bases and J by 2 bases, with 12 bases between. The CDR3 is made up of 13 amino acids.

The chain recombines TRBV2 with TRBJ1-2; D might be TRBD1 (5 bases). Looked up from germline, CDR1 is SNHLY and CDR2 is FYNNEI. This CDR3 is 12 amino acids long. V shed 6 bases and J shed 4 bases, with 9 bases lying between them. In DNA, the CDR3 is TGTGCCAGCAGGGGGCTTGGCTATGGCTACACCTTC. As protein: CASRGLGYGYTF.

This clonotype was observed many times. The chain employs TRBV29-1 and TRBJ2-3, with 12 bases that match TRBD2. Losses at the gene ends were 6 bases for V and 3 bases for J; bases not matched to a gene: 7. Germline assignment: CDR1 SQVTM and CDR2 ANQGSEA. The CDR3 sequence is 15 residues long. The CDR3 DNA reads TGCAGCGTCTACGGGACTAGCGGGTTGACAGATACGCAGTATTTT. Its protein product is CSVYGTSGLTDTQYF.

CDR3 nucleotide sequence: TGTGCCAGCAGCTTAGGCGGGACGCACACCGGGGAGCTGTTTTTT. This translates into CASSLGGTHTGELFF. The genes are TRBV13 and TRBJ2-2, with D possibly being TRBD1 or TRBD2 (5 bases each). The CDR3 is 15 amino acids. Germline V gene data show CDR1 as PRHDT and CDR2 as FYEKMQ (reference sequence). Trimming removed 0 bases at V and 3 bases at J, with 8 bases between. The complete variable domain, with remaining parts taken from reference TRBV13 and TRBJ2-2, reads AAGVIQSPRHLIKEKRETATLKCYPIPRHDTVYWYQQGPGQDPQFLISFYEKMQSDKGSIPDRFSAQQFSDYHSELNMSSLELGDSALYFCASSLGGTHTGELFFGEGSRLTVL.

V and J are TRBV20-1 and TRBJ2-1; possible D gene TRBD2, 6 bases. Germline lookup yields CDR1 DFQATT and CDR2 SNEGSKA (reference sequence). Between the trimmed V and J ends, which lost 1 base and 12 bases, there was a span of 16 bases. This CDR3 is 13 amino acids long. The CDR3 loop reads CSARGQLAPGQFF. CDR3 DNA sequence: TGCAGTGCTAGAGGCCAACTAGCACCTGGGCAGTTCTTC.

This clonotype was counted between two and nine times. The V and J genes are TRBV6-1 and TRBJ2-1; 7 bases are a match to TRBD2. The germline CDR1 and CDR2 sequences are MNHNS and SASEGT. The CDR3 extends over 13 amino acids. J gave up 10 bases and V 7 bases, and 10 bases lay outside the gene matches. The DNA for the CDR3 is TGTGCCAGCACCTCAACGGGAGCGGGGGAGCAGTTCTTC. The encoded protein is CASTSTGAGEQFF.

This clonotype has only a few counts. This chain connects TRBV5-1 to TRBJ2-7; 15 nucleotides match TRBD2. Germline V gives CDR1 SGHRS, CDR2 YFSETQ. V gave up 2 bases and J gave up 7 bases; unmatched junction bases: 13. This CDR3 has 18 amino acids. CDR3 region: CASSFLTPGGLAGGEQYF. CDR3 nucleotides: TGCGCCAGCAGCTTTCTTACGCCAGGGGGACTAGCGGGAGGTGAGCAGTACTTC.

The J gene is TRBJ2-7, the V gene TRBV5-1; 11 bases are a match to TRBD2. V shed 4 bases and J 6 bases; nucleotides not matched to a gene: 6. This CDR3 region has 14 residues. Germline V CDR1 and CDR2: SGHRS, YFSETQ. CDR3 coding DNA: TGCGCCAGCAGCCCCGGGACTAGCGGTTTCGAGCAGTACGTC. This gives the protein CASSPGTSGFEQYV.

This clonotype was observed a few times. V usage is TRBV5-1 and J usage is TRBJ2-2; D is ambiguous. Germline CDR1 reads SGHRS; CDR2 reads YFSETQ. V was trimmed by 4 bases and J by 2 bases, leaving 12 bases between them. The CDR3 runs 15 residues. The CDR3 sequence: CASSAASANTGELFF. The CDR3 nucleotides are TGCGCCAGCAGCGCGGCGTCGGCTAACACCGGGGAGCTGTTTTTT.

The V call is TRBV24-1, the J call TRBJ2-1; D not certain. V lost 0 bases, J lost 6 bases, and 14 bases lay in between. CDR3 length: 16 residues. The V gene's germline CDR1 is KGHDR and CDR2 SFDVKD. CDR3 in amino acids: CATSDLRATRGNEQFF. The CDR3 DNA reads TGTGCCACCAGTGATTTGAGAGCCACCCGCGGCAATGAGCAGTTCTTC.

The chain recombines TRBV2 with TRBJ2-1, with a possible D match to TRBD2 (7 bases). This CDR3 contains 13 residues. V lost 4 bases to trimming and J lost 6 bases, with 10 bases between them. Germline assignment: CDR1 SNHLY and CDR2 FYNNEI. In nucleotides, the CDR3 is TGTGCCAGCAGTGTAGGGGGGGCCAATGAGCAGTTCTTC. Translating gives CASSVGGANEQFF. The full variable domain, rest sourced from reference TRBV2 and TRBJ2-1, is EPEVTQTPSHQVTQMGQEVILRCVPISNHLYFYWYRQILGQKVEFLVSFYNNEISEKSEIFDDQFSVERPDGSNFTLKIRSTKLEDSAMYFCASSVGGANEQFFGPGTRLTVL.

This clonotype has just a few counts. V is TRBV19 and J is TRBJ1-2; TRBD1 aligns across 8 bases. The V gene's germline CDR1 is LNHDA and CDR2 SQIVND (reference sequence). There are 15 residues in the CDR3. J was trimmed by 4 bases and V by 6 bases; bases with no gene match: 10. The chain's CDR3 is CASRTQGARSYGYTF. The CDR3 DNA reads TGTGCCAGTAGAACTCAGGGGGCGCGGAGCTATGGCTACACCTTC.

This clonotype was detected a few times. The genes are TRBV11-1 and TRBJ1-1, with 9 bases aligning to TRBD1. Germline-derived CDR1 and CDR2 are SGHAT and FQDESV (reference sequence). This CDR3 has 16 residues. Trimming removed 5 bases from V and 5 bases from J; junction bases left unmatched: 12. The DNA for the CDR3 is TGTGCCAGCAGCATCCGGGACAGGGTGTGGAAGACTGAAGCTTTCTTT. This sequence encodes CASSIRDRVWKTEAFF.

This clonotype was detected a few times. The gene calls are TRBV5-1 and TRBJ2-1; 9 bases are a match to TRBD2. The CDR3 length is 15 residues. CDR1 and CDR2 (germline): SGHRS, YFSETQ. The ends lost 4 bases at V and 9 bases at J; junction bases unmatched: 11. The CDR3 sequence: CASSPVAGGPVEQFF. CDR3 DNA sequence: TGCGCCAGCAGCCCCGTCGCGGGAGGGCCGGTTGAGCAGTTCTTC.

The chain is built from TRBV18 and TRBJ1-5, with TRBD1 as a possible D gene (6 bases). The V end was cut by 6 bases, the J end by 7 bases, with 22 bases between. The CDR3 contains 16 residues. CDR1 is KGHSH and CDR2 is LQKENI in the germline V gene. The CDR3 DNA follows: TGTGCCAGCTCCCCCGGCGGTGTTGGGGGCGGGCAGCCCCAGCATTTT. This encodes CASSPGGVGGGQPQHF.

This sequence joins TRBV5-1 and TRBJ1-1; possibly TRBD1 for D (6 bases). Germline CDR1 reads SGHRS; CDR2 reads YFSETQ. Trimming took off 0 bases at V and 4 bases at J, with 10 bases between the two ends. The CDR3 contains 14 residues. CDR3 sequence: CASSLEGGFTEAFF. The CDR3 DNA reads TGCGCCAGCAGCTTGGAGGGGGGCTTCACTGAAGCTTTCTTT.

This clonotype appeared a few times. The CDR3 bases are TGTGCCACCAGCAGAGATACAGGACAGACCTACGAGCAGTACTTC. Protein product: CATSRDTGQTYEQYF. The chain is built from TRBV15 and TRBJ2-7, with a weak D call TRBD1 (6 bases). This CDR3 has 15 amino acids. CDR1 is LNHNV, CDR2 YYDKDF, per germline (reference sequence). Trimming took off 0 bases at V and 2 bases at J, with 11 bases between the two ends.

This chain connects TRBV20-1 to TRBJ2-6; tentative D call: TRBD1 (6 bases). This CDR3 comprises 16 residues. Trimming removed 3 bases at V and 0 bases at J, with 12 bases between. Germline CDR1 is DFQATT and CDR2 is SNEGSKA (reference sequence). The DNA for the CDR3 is TGCAGTGCTAGGCAGGGGACCAGCTCTGGGGCCAACGTCCTGACTTTC. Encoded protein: CSARQGTSSGANVLTF.

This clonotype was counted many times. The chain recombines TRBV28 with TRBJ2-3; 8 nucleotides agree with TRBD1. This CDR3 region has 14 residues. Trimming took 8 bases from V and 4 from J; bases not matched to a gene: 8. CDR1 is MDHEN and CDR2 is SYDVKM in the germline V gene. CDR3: CASPPSGGADTQYF. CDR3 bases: TGTGCCAGCCCCCCATCAGGGGGCGCAGATACGCAGTATTTT.

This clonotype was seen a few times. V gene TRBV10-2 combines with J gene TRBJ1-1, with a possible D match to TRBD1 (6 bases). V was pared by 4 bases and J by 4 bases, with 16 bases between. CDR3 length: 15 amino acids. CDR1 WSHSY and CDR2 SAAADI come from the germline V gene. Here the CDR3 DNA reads TGCGCCAGCAGTGTTACAGGGAAGTTGAGCACTGAAGCTTTCTTT. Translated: CASSVTGKLSTEAFF.

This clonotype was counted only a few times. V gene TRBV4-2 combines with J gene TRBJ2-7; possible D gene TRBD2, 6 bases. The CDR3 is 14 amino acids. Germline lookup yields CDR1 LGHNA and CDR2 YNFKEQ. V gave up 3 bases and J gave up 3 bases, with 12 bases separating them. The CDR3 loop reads CASSQGRRDYEQYF. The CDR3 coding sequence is TGTGCCAGCAGCCAGGGAAGGCGGGACTACGAGCAGTACTTC.

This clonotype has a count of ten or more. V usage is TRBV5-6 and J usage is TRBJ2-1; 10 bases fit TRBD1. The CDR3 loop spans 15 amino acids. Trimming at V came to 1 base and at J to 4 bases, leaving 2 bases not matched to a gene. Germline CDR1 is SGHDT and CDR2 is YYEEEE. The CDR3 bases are TGTGCCAGCAGCTTGCGGGACAGGGGATACAATGAGCAGTTCTTC. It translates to CASSLRDRGYNEQFF.

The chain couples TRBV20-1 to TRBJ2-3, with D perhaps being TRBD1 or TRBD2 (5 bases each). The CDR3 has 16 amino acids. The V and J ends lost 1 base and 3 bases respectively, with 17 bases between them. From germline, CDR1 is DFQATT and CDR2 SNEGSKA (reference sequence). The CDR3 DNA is TGCAGTGCTAGAGTCTCCGGGACGTACGCGACAGATACGCAGTATTTT. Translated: CSARVSGTYATDTQYF.

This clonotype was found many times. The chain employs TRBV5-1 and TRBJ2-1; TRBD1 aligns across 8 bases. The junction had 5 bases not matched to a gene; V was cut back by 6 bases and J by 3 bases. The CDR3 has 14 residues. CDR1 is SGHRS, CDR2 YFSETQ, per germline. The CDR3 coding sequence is TGCGCCAGCATGAAGGACAGGGACTACAATGAGCAGTTCTTC. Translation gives CASMKDRDYNEQFF.

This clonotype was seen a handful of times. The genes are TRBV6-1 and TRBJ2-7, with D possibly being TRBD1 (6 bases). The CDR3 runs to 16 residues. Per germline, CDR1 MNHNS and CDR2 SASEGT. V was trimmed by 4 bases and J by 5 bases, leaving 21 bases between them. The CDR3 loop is CASSAVPGTRADEQYF. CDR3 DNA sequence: TGTGCCAGCAGTGCAGTTCCCGGGACACGGGCGGACGAGCAGTACTTC.